The rows below give T cell receptor beta chains drawn from one sample of a study of spatial heterogeneity in lung cancer. TCRdb itself ran the 5' RACE reads through MiXCR, one entry per CDR3 protein. The data hold some 11,000 distinct CDR3 sequences, with around 9.4% observed a single time. The sample here was PBMCs, taken at surgery. These TCRs come from a male donor with early-stage non-small cell lung cancer. Each CDR3 is given with its conserved first and last residue. The D gene is left open where the match is weak. Clone size is stated in some rows and not others, as once, few, many or a class when expanded.

clone_size j_call v_call d_call cdr3_nt cdr3_aa
many TRBJ2-6 TRBV13 TRBD1 TGTGCCAGCAGCGGGGGACAGGGGGCGCCTGGGGCCAACGTCCTGACTTTC CASSGGQGAPGANVLTF
many TRBJ2-1 TRBV20-1 TRBD1 TGCAGTGCTAGATGGGACAGGGCCACGAATGAGCAGTTCTTC CSARWDRATNEQFF
few TRBJ2-7 TRBV27 NA TGTGCCAGCAGTTTATCTGCCGGGACCTACGAGCAGTACTTC CASSLSAGTYEQYF
medium-sized TRBJ2-1 TRBV7-8 NA TGTGCCAGCAGCTTAGTCTTCGGACAAATGGGGGGCAATGAGCAGTTCTTC CASSLVFGQMGGNEQFF
medium-sized TRBJ2-7 TRBV3-1 NA TGTGCCAGCAGCCGACGCGGCTCGGGAGACGAGCAGTACTTC CASSRRGSGDEQYF
medium-sized TRBJ2-7 TRBV20-1 NA TGCAGTGCTAGTTCTAGCAGCCCCTACGAGCAGTACTTC CSASSSSPYEQYF
medium-sized TRBJ1-5 TRBV12-3/TRBV12-4 TRBD1 TGTGCCAGCAGTGCGGACAGGGAGGATCAGCCCCAGCATTTT CASSADREDQPQHF
medium-sized TRBJ2-1 TRBV6-2/TRBV6-3 NA TGTGCCAGCAGAATGGAAAGAGGGGGCTACAATGAGCAGTTCTTC CASRMERGGYNEQFF
NA TRBJ1-1 TRBV19 NA TGTGCCAGTAGCTTTCCAGGGGATCGTGTGAACACTGAAGCTTTCTTT CASSFPGDRVNTEAFF
many TRBJ2-1 TRBV5-1 TRBD2 TGCGCCAGCAGCTCCTTACTAGCGGGGGGCCAGAATGAGCAGTTCTTC CASSSLLAGGQNEQFF
NA TRBJ2-3 TRBV20-1 TRBD1 TGCAGTGCACAGGCCCGGACAGGGGTTAGCACAGATACGCAGTATTTT CSAQARTGVSTDTQYF
many TRBJ1-5 TRBV27 TRBD1 TGTGCCAGCGGGGGACAGGGGGCGAGTCAGCCCCAGCATTTT CASGGQGASQPQHF
many TRBJ2-3 TRBV5-4 TRBD2 TGTGCCAGCTCCCTTCGGGGGGGCATCTCAGATACGCAGTATTTT CASSLRGGISDTQYF
NA TRBJ1-1 TRBV6-4 NA TGTGCCAGCAGGGGGGGGTCTCAAGCTTTCTTT CASRGGSQAFF
many TRBJ2-3 TRBV6-5 TRBD1 TGTGCCAGCAGTTTTCGACAGGGGATAAAAGATACGCAGTATTTT CASSFRQGIKDTQYF
NA TRBJ2-5 TRBV7-2 NA TGTGCCAGCAGCTTAGTCGGTGAGACCCAGTACTTC CASSLVGETQYF
many TRBJ1-3 TRBV7-9 NA TGTGCCAGCAGCAGTCCAAACTTCAGGTGGTCCTCTGGAAACACCATATATTTT CASSSPNFRWSSGNTIYF
many TRBJ2-4 TRBV6-2/TRBV6-3 TRBD1 TGTGCCATTCGACAGGGGCCCGCCAAAAACATTCAGTACTTC CAIRQGPAKNIQYF
many TRBJ2-1 TRBV18 TRBD1 TGTGCCAGCTCAAAACCGGGACAGGACAATGAGCAGTTCTTC CASSKPGQDNEQFF
many TRBJ1-2 TRBV4-3 TRBD1 TGCGCCAGCAGCCCTACAGGGGGCAATTTCTATGGCTACACCTTC CASSPTGGNFYGYTF
many TRBJ2-1 TRBV29-1 NA TGCAGCGTTGAAGATCTCCTAGCCTACAATGAGCAGTTCTTC CSVEDLLAYNEQFF
medium-sized TRBJ2-1 TRBV27 TRBD1 TGTGCCAGCAGTAAGGACAGGGGAACCCACAATGAGCAGTTCTTC CASSKDRGTHNEQFF
many TRBJ1-2 TRBV10-2 NA TGCGCCAGCCATGTCGGCGGGGGGCGCGTTTATGGCTACACCTTC CASHVGGGRVYGYTF
many TRBJ1-5 TRBV6-2/TRBV6-3 NA TGTGCCAGCAGTTACGGGTCAGGGAATCAGCCCCAGCATTTT CASSYGSGNQPQHF
NA TRBJ1-2 TRBV29-1 NA TGCAGCGTTGAAGTCCTCCGGGACCCGGGACCAGAAAACTATGGCTACACCTTC CSVEVLRDPGPENYGYTF
many TRBJ2-5 TRBV4-3 TRBD1 TGCGCCAGCAGCCAGTCGGGACAGGGGCGAGAGACCCAGTACTTC CASSQSGQGRETQYF
many TRBJ2-7 TRBV5-1 NA TGCGCCAGCAGCTTGGGGGTCGGATCTTGGAGGCAATCCTACGAGCAGTACTTC CASSLGVGSWRQSYEQYF
many TRBJ1-4 TRBV7-2 NA TGTGCCAGCAAACGTCCTAATGAAAAACTGTTTTTT CASKRPNEKLFF
many TRBJ2-1 TRBV4-3 TRBD1 TGCGCCAGCAGCCAAGTACAGGGGACCTACAATGAGCAGTTCTTC CASSQVQGTYNEQFF
many TRBJ2-7 TRBV14 NA TGTGCCAGCAGCCACGGATACGAGCAGTACTTC CASSHGYEQYF
many TRBJ2-1 TRBV2 NA TGTGCCAGCAGCCCCTTGGGAGGTGCAGATGAGCAGTTCTTC CASSPLGGADEQFF
many TRBJ2-5 TRBV19 NA TGTGCCAGTAATGGGCCAAGAAGGGAGACCCAGTACTTC CASNGPRRETQYF
many TRBJ2-1 TRBV7-9 TRBD2 TGTGCCAGCAGCTTAGGGGCGGGGGGCCTCAATGAGCAGTTCTTC CASSLGAGGLNEQFF
many TRBJ2-3 TRBV3-1 NA TGTGCCAGCAGCATACAGCGCACAGATACGCAGTATTTT CASSIQRTDTQYF
NA TRBJ2-7 TRBV7-2 TRBD1 TGTGCCAGCAGCGCCCGACAGGGGCCCTACGAGCAGTACTTC CASSARQGPYEQYF
many TRBJ2-5 TRBV6-6 TRBD1 TGTGCCAGCAGTTACTGGGACAGGGGGGAAGAGACCCAGTACTTC CASSYWDRGEETQYF
many TRBJ2-3 TRBV12-3/TRBV12-4 TRBD1 TGTGCCAGCAGGGGTTGGGACAGGGGCGCTGATCATGCTAGCACAGATACGCAGTATTTT CASRGWDRGADHASTDTQYF
many TRBJ2-3 TRBV7-2 TRBD2 TGTGCCAGCAGCTCCTGGGGACTAGCGGGGGGGCGTGAAAAAGATACGCAGTATTTT CASSSWGLAGGREKDTQYF
NA TRBJ2-2 TRBV7-9 NA TGTGCCACAACGAACACCGGGGAGCTGTTTTTT CATTNTGELFF
NA TRBJ2-3 TRBV7-2 TRBD2 TGTACCAGCAGCTTGGCCAGCGGGGGAGGGGCAGATACGCAGTATTTT CTSSLASGGGADTQYF
NA TRBJ2-3 TRBV9 TRBD1 TGTGCCAGCAGCGCCAGACAGGGTCATGGGCCTGATACGCAGTATTTT CASSARQGHGPDTQYF
many TRBJ2-2 TRBV7-8 NA TGTGCCAGCAGTGTGGGGGCCTACACCGGGGAGCTGTTTTTT CASSVGAYTGELFF
NA TRBJ1-2 TRBV29-1 NA TGCAGCGTTGACAGTCTCTTTTTC CSVDSLFF
many TRBJ2-3 TRBV5-1 NA TGCGCCAGCAGAAGGGGCACAGATACGCAGTATTTT CASRRGTDTQYF
medium-sized TRBJ1-1 TRBV6-2/TRBV6-3 NA TGTGCCAGCAGTCACGACCGTACCCATCCCAACACTGAAGCTTTCTTT CASSHDRTHPNTEAFF
few TRBJ1-2 TRBV2 NA TGTGCCAGCAGTCATGTGACAGCTAACTATGGCTACACCTTC CASSHVTANYGYTF
few TRBJ2-1 TRBV6-5 TRBD2 TGTGCCAGCAGCCCTACCGGGACTAGCAATGAGCAGTTCTTC CASSPTGTSNEQFF
NA TRBJ1-2 TRBV18 NA TGTGCCAGCTCACCAGTTGCTTCTAGTGAGGGCTACACCTTC CASSPVASSEGYTF
medium-sized TRBJ2-5 TRBV5-1 NA TGCGCCAGCAGCCCCCTAGGGGGGCGAGAGGAGACCCAGTACTTC CASSPLGGREETQYF
many TRBJ1-5 TRBV7-9 NA TGTGCCAGCACCGGGCAGCCCCAGCATTTT CASTGQPQHF
many TRBJ1-5 TRBV27 TRBD1 TGTGCCAGCAGGGACAGGGGTTTGAGGCAGCCCCAGCATTTT CASRDRGLRQPQHF